This TCR beta chain was sequenced during a study of B cell selection in AIRE deficiency. Clones were sequenced by immunoSEQ multiplex PCR, and TCRdb holds only the in-frame ones, with some missing. Of over 15,000 clones listed, about 93% are singletons. With respect to this clone: Its antigen is unknown.

Broader study findings: Shorter CDR3s marked shared Treg sequences, biased toward few non-templated insertions. Healthy Tconv contained over 35% of shared healthy Treg sequences; only TCRbeta sequenced. Only 9.3% of a few thousand shared Treg sequences were patient-specific; roughly 30% healthy-specific.

Sorted regulatory T cells were CD4-positive, CD25-high and CD127-low or negative. Control samples were from healthy, unrelated donors. This receptor was obtained from a human donor in good health. Sequencing used CD4+CD25+ Tregs sorted from PBMCs.

CDR3 protein: CASSLNRASPLHF. As DNA, the CDR3 is TGTGCCAGCAGCTTGAACAGAGCTTCACCCCTCCACTTT. The rearrangement uses TRBV5-4 and TRBJ1-6; D uncertain. V was clipped by 1 base and J by 9 bases, with 8 bases between them. CDR3 length: 13 amino acids. Germline V CDR1 and CDR2: SGHNT, YYREEE (reference sequence).